This TCR beta chain was profiled in a study of vaccination effects on CD4 cells after COVID-19. Clones were sequenced by immunoSEQ multiplex PCR, and TCRdb holds only the in-frame ones, with some missing. The sample lists some 70,000 clones, roughly 80% occurring once. V was shortened by 4 bases and J by 0 bases, with 19 bases between the two germline ends. Germline CDR1 reads LNHDA; CDR2 reads SQIVND (reference sequence). There are 18 residues in the CDR3. Subsequent to ten to eleven days of culture, CD4+ T cells were isolated. Vaccination of participants consisted of two doses of either the BNT162b2 or mRNA-1273 vaccine. Half-medium changes using IL-2 medium occurred on days 3 and 7. Concerning this clone: Its specificity is unknown.

The origin of this receptor is a human donor who received a COVID-19 vaccine. This material consisted of CD4+ T cells from PBMCs cultured without peptide, taken after COVID-19 vaccination. This chain connects TRBV19 to TRBJ2-1, with D possibly matching TRBD1 (5 bases). The CDR3 nucleotides are TGTGCCAGTAGTAAATTCAGACGATCAGGGCGCTCCTACAATGAGCAGTTCTTC. Its translation: CASSKFRRSGRSYNEQFF.